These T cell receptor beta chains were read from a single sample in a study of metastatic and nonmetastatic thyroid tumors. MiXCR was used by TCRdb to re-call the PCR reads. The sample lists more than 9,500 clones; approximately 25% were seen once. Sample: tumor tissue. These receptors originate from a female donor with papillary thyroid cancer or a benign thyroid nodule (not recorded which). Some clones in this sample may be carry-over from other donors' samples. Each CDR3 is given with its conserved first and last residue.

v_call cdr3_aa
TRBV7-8 CASTSGQETQYF
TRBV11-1 CASSLAWGVNHNEQFF
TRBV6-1 CASGVETVGSSPLHF
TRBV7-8 CASSLTGVHSGNTIYF
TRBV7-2 CASSLGRGGNQPQHF
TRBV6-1 CASRRTDYEQYF
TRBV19 CASSILAGLYNEQFF
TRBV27 CASSLSGAGGNTIYF
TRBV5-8 CASSFRVLGTEAFF
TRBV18 CASSPPANYVRGGEQYF
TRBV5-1 CASSSPGQGNTIYF
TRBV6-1 CATVSWELFF
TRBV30 CAWSLGRPNTEAFF
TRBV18 CASSPGAVEISNYGYTF
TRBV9 CASSVVGGGSETQYF
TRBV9 CASSAQGTSGLNEQFF
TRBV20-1 CSANPEGPVYEQYF
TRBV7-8 CASSPNRDYGYTF
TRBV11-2 CASSPSGFGAYEQYF
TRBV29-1 CSVLPSETQYF
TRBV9 CASSTDGTYEQYF
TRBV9 CASSVVSGQGIFF
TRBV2 CASGGTRVAPYEQYF
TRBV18 CASSPNTYEQYF
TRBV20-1 CSARDGVAGYNEQFF
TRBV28 CASRRMLNTEAFF
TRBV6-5 CASSSFFRGGPGANVLTF
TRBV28 CASSLRGGDEQYF
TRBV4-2 CASSQEDRQTSTDTQYF
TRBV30 CAWSTPGVQPQHF
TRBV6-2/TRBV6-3 CASNDRESQPQHF
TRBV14 CASSHIGGSYEQYF
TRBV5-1 CASSLERATDTQYF
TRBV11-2 CASSLRGRATGELFF
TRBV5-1 CASSITSGRTADTQYF
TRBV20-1 CSARETSGRRTGELFF
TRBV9 CASSPPGQSYEQYF